The 5 T cell receptor beta chains below were found in one sample sequenced in a study of blood T cell repertoires in COVID-19. The repertoire was sequenced with immunoSEQ multiplex PCR; TCRdb's copy has only in-frame clones and lacks some. The sample records about 210,000 clones, around nine tenths being singletons. The specimen was peripheral blood. These receptors were collected from a man between 60 and 70 years old who had recovered from COVID-19.

The chain links TRBV12-3 or TRBV12-4 to TRBJ1-2; a possible D gene is TRBD1 (5 bases). The germline V and J ends were trimmed by 10 bases and 5 bases, with 14 bases remaining between them. The CDR3 has 12 residues. The CDR3 DNA follows: TGTGCCACCGCCGACAGTCTTTATGGCTACACCTTC. As protein: CATADSLYGYTF.

V usage is TRBV30 and J usage is TRBJ1-4, with D unclear. This CDR3 is 12 amino acids long. V was shortened by 0 bases and J by 8 bases, with 7 bases between the two germline ends. Germline V gene lookup returns CDR1 GTSNPN and CDR2 SVGIG (reference sequence). CDR3: CAWSVQPEKLFF. The DNA of the CDR3 is TGTGCCTGGAGTGTACAGCCGGAAAAACTGTTTTTT.

This chain uses TRBV5-1 with TRBJ2-1; either TRBD1 or TRBD2 may fit D (5 bases each). CDR1 is SGHRS and CDR2 is YFSETQ in the germline V gene. Trimming cost V 4 bases and J 7 bases, with 15 bases left between them. The length of the CDR3 is 14 residues. Here the CDR3 DNA reads TGCGCCAGCAGCCTGGGGGAGCCTCGGAATGAGCAGTTCTTC. It specifies CASSLGEPRNEQFF.

The chain is built from TRBV7-2 and TRBJ2-3, with D possibly matching TRBD2 (6 bases). V was clipped by 0 bases and J by 7 bases, with 17 bases between them. The CDR3 sequence is 16 residues long. Germline V gives CDR1 SGHTA, CDR2 FQGNSA. The CDR3 DNA is TGTGCCAGCAGCTTAGCCGGGACTCCTAAGAGAAATACGCAGTATTTT. Translating it yields CASSLAGTPKRNTQYF.

The rearrangement uses TRBV24-1 and TRBJ2-2; unclear D gene. Germline loops: CDR1 KGHDR, CDR2 SFDVKD. This CDR3 contains 17 residues. Between the trimmed V and J ends, which lost 0 bases and 1 base, there was a span of 11 bases. This CDR3 reads CATSDLQTTLNTGELFF. CDR3 DNA: TGTGCCACCAGTGATTTGCAGACAACCCTGAACACCGGGGAGCTGTTTTTT.